The clone carrying this T cell receptor (beta chain) occurred many times. Its matching antigen is unknown. For repertoire sequencing, the TCR beta CDR3 regions were amplified from RNA transcripts. The workflow started with a first-round RT-PCR run with HTBI primers and then moved on to a second-round multiplex PCR. TCRdb fed the multiplex PCR reads into MiXCR, producing one record per CDR3 protein. In the table there are roughly 1.1 million distinct CDR3 sequences, about 35% of which are singletons. The entry originates in a study of Graves' ophthalmopathy and Graves' hyperthyroidism. Findings and caveats of the study: Blood repertoires reportedly contained most expanded thyroid clonotypes above 0.001 frequency. Ophthalmopathy versus stable hyperthyroidism: 13-signature model gave roughly 88% sensitivity, 65% to 82% specificity.

The CDR3 length is 14 residues. J gave up 6 bases and V 4 bases, and 10 bases lay outside the gene matches. The germline V gene has CDR1 SQVTM and CDR2 ANQGSEA. What was sequenced was peripheral blood or thyroid tissue (not recorded which). The genes are TRBV29-1 and TRBJ1-2, with TRBD1 identical over 8 bases. The TCR sequence derives from an adult man with Graves' hyperthyroidism. The CDR3 nucleotides read TGCAGCGTTGTACTTCCGACAGGGGTGGATGGCTACACCTTC. It codes for CSVVLPTGVDGYTF. Looking up the rest from reference TRBV29-1 and TRBJ1-2 gives the full variable domain: SAVISQKPSRDICQRGTSLTIQCQVDSQVTMMFWYRQQPGQSLTLIATANQGSEATYESGFVIDKFPISRPNLTFSTLTVSNMSPEDSSIYLCSVVLPTGVDGYTFGSGTRLTVV.